These 14 T cell receptor beta chains were all obtained from the same sample, sequenced in a study of T cells in Graves' hyperthyroidism and ophthalmopathy. Authors of the study amplified TCR beta CDR3 regions from RNA transcripts. Initially, a first-round RT-PCR of the TCR CDR3 employed the HTBI primer set. TCRdb fed the multiplex PCR reads into MiXCR, producing one record per CDR3 protein. Of under 450,000 distinct CDR3 sequences detected, approximately 13% appear once; the ten largest clones hold around 21%. The specimen was blood. Receptors originate from a man aged 25 to 45 with Graves' hyperthyroidism that later progressed to Graves' ophthalmopathy.

A remark on this clonotype: This may come from a read error, since a much larger clone is one base off. The V call is TRBV2, the J call TRBJ1-4; 7 nucleotides match TRBD1. Germline V lookup: CDR1 SNHLY, CDR2 FYNNEI. Trimming cost V 3 bases and J 6 bases; bases outside gene matches: 1. The CDR3 loop spans 13 amino acids. CDR3 nucleotide sequence: TGTGCCAGCAGTGAGCAGGGGGATGAAAAACTGTTTTTT. Translation gives CASSEQGDEKLFF.

The V and J genes are TRBV7-9 and TRBJ2-5; the match to TRBD2 covers 14 bases. J was trimmed by 2 bases and V by 5 bases; bases with no gene match: 13. From germline, CDR1 is SEHNR and CDR2 FQNEAQ (reference sequence). CDR3 size: 19 residues. CDR3 loop: CASSLGLAGVGYLQETQYF. In DNA form, the CDR3 reads TGTGCCAGCAGCCTGGGACTAGCGGGGGTTGGGTATCTGCAAGAGACCCAGTACTTC. Variable domain in full (rest from reference TRBV7-9 and TRBJ2-5): DTGVSQNPRHKITKRGQNVTFRCDPISEHNRLYWYRQTLGQGPEFLTYFQNEAQLEKSRLLSDRFSAERPKGSFSTLEIQRTEQGDSAMYLCASSLGLAGVGYLQETQYFGPGTRLLVL.

The rearrangement joins TRBV24-1 to TRBJ2-2; D may be TRBD1 or TRBD2 (6 bases each). V dropped 4 bases and J dropped 2 bases, with 13 bases sitting between them. Germline CDR1 is KGHDR and CDR2 is SFDVKD. This CDR3 comprises 16 residues. CDR3 DNA: TGTGCCACCAGTGACCTAGGGGGGCGAAACACCGGGGAGCTGTTTTTT. This gives the protein CATSDLGGRNTGELFF.

The chain uses TRBV2 and TRBJ2-1; 12 positions match TRBD1. There are 14 residues in the CDR3. After removal of 7 bases from V and 7 bases from J, the junction contained 5 bases not matched to a gene. CDR1 is SNHLY, CDR2 FYNNEI, per germline. Written as DNA, the CDR3 is TGTGCCAGCAAGGGACAGGGGGCAAGGAATGAGCAGTTCTTC. It specifies CASKGQGARNEQFF.

This clonotype was observed many times. The chain links TRBV7-3 to TRBJ1-1; a possible D gene is TRBD1 (6 bases). CDR3 length: 15 amino acids. In germline, CDR1 is SGHTA, CDR2 FQGTGA. V lost 0 bases, J lost 1 base, and 9 bases lay in between. The CDR3 reads CASSLTGAWNTEAFF. CDR3 sequence (DNA): TGTGCCAGCAGCTTAACGGGGGCCTGGAACACTGAAGCTTTCTTT.

J is TRBJ2-1 and V is TRBV7-8; TRBD1 agrees at 8 bases. CDR3 length: 16 residues. The V and J ends lost 2 bases and 3 bases, in that order; junction bases with no gene match: 6. Germline V CDR1 and CDR2: SGHVS, FQNEAQ. The CDR3 loop is CASSLRTGKNYNEQFF. The DNA of the CDR3 is TGTGCCAGCAGCTTAAGGACAGGGAAGAACTACAATGAGCAGTTCTTC.

The V call is TRBV4-1, the J call TRBJ2-5; D possibly corresponds to TRBD2 (5 bases). The germline V and J ends were trimmed by 1 base and 4 bases, with 13 bases remaining between them. Germline loops: CDR1 MGHRA, CDR2 YSYEKL. The CDR3 has 15 amino acids. As DNA, the CDR3 is TGCGCCAGCAGCCAAGGGACTGGCTGGGCAGAGACCCAGTACTTC. Translation gives CASSQGTGWAETQYF.

This clonotype was detected ten times or more. The rearrangement joins TRBV12-3 or TRBV12-4 to TRBJ2-1; D remains ambiguous. Trimming removed 2 bases from V and 8 bases from J, with 10 bases in between. The CDR3 is made up of 13 amino acids. CDR3 in amino acids: CASSLFLDDEQFF. CDR3 coding DNA: TGTGCCAGCAGTTTATTCTTGGACGATGAGCAGTTCTTC.

In this sample, this clonotype turned up a few times. The J gene is TRBJ2-5, the V gene TRBV30, with 12 bases that match TRBD2. Per germline, CDR1 GTSNPN and CDR2 SVGIG (reference sequence). The CDR3 spans 14 residues. The trim removed 4 bases at V and 5 bases at J, leaving 5 bases unmatched. The DNA for the CDR3 is TGTGCCTGGACTAGCGGGGGGGCCAGGGAGACCCAGTACTTC. Amino acid sequence: CAWTSGGARETQYF.

There are many counts of this clonotype. The chain has TRBV2 and TRBJ1-3, with D unresolved. Germline CDR1 reads SNHLY; CDR2 reads FYNNEI. Trimming took 3 bases from V and 4 from J, leaving 10 bases between them. The CDR3 sequence is 14 residues long. The CDR3: CASSDGRWGNTIYF. CDR3 DNA: TGTGCCAGCAGTGATGGGAGATGGGGAAACACCATATATTTT.

The rearrangement joins TRBV5-1 to TRBJ2-7; no clear D. Germline CDR1 and CDR2: SGHRS and YFSETQ. This CDR3 region has 12 residues. Trimming removed 4 bases at V and 4 bases at J, with 9 bases between. DNA for the CDR3: TGCGCCAGCAGCGCCGTGGGTTACGAGCAGTACTTC. Amino acid sequence: CASSAVGYEQYF.

There are many counts of this clonotype. The chain combines TRBV12-3 or TRBV12-4 with TRBJ1-2; tentatively, D is TRBD1 (6 bases). This CDR3 spans 14 amino acids. V was shortened by 3 bases and J by 4 bases, with 12 bases between the two germline ends. CDR3 sequence reads: CASSFRSGAYGYTF. The CDR3 nucleotides are TGTGCCAGCAGTTTTCGTTCAGGGGCCTATGGCTACACCTTC.

The gene calls are TRBV12-3 or TRBV12-4 and TRBJ1-2; D gene uncertain. Trimming took 4 bases from V and 2 from J, leaving 5 bases between them. The CDR3 spans 12 residues. CDR3 protein: CASSYTNYGYTF. CDR3 in DNA: TGTGCCAGCAGTTATACCAACTATGGCTACACCTTC.

This clonotype was picked up many times. The J gene is TRBJ2-7, the V gene TRBV6-1; weak D call: TRBD1 (6 bases). Looked up from germline, CDR1 is MNHNS and CDR2 is SASEGT. This CDR3 has 14 residues. Trimming took off 0 bases at V and 4 bases at J, with 10 bases between the two ends. The CDR3 reads CASSEAWDKYEQYF. The CDR3 bases are TGTGCCAGCAGTGAAGCGTGGGACAAATACGAGCAGTACTTC.